This record concerns one T cell receptor (beta chain) sequence. The same CDR3 arises from other DNA sequences in this sample as well. This entry is derived from a study of control samples from healthy donors and cancer patients. TCRdb's copy holds only in-frame clones and misses some; the assay was immunoSEQ multiplex PCR. Here the sample spans almost 85,000 clones, about 93% being singletons. CDR1 DFQATT and CDR2 SNEGSKA come from the germline V gene (reference sequence). Between the trimmed V and J ends, which lost 5 bases and 7 bases, there was a span of 6 bases. The CDR3 spans 10 residues. The clonotype originates from a woman between 18 and 29 years old in good health. The V and J genes are TRBV20-1 and TRBJ2-1; no firm D call. Sequencing used blood. The CDR3, as DNA: TGCAGTGCTTATTTGAATGAGCAGTTCTTC. Residues: CSAYLNEQFF.